What follows describes a single T cell receptor beta chain. The antigen is not known. This entry belongs to a study of T cell repertoires in cytomegalovirus infection. About the study: HLA-C-restricted CMV epitopes, recently identified, and well-studied HLA-B-restricted ones were used by the study. Public TCR beta signatures were indicative of both CMV infection and a matching HLA type.

CDR1 is SGHVS, CDR2 FQNEAQ, per germline. The CDR3 runs to 15 residues. The V gene end was trimmed by 5 bases and the J gene end by 0 bases; junction bases not matched to a gene: 2. Study-wide points: Clonotypes of TCR beta that were HLA-C-restricted and CMV-specific dominated the ex vivo response. CMV carriers having the relevant HLA were flagged by cumulative public TCR beta family frequency.

TCRdb passed the reads through MiXCR, listing each CDR3 protein once. The sample holds roughly 78,000 distinct CDR3 sequences, about 40% seen once. The V gene is TRBV7-8, the J gene TRBJ2-3, with 10 bases that match TRBD2. The sample in question was CD8+ T cells from cultured PBMCs, obtained from culture after CMV antigen stimulation. The TCR sequence derives from a human donor in good health (CMV status not recorded). Some clones in this sample may be carry-over from other donors' samples. CDR3 amino acids: CASSTLAGSTDTQYF. The CDR3 nucleotides are TGTGCCAGCAGCACACTAGCGGGAAGCACAGATACGCAGTATTTT.